The clone carrying this TCR beta chain has only a few counts. The record originates from a study of cytomegalovirus exposure and HLA in healthy donors. Researchers ran the PCR with 60 Vbeta and 13 Jbeta primers. In the original analysis: A later analysis counted 80 million or so unique TCR beta chains, around 10 million shared. Clones were sequenced by immunoSEQ multiplex PCR, and TCRdb holds only the in-frame ones, with some missing. V and J calls and clone size are copied from that table; D and trimming were computed from the DNA. The sample has 130,000 to 150,000 clones; 78% are singletons. CDR1 and CDR2 (germline): SGHDT, YYEEEE. This CDR3 is 15 amino acids long. Trimming at V came to 1 base and at J to 4 bases, leaving 6 bases not matched to a gene.

The genes are TRBV5-6 and TRBJ2-7; 9 bases fit TRBD1. The material sequenced was PBMCs. The clonotype was recovered from a male donor in good health and CMV-seronegative. In DNA, the CDR3 is TGTGCCAGCAGCTTGCCGGGACAGGGTCTGTACGAGCAGTACTTC. Translating gives CASSLPGQGLYEQYF. The entire variable domain, with the rest obtained from reference TRBV5-6 and TRBJ2-7, is as follows: DAGVTQSPTHLIKTRGQQVTLRCSPKSGHDTVSWYQQALGQGPQFIFQYYEEEERQRGNFPDRFSGHQFPNYSSELNVNALLLGDSALYLCASSLPGQGLYEQYFGPGTRLTVT.